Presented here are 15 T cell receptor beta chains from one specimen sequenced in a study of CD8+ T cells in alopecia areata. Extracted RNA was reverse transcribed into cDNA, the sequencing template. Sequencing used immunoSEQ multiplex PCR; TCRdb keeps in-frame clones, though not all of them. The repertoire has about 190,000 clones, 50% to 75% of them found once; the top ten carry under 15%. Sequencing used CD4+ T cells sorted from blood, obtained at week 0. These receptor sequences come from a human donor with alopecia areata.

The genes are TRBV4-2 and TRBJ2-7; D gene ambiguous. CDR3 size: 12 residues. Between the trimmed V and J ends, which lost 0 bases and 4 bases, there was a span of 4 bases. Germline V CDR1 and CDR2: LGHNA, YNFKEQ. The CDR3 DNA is TGTGCCAGCAGCCAAGATGGGTACGAGCAGTACTTC. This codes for CASSQDGYEQYF.

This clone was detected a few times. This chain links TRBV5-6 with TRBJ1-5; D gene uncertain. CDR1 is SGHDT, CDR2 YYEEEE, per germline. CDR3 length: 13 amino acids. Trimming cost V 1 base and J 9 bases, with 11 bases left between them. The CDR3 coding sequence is TGTGCCAGCAGCTTGCGGGCCGTGGGGCCCCAGCATTTT. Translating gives CASSLRAVGPQHF.

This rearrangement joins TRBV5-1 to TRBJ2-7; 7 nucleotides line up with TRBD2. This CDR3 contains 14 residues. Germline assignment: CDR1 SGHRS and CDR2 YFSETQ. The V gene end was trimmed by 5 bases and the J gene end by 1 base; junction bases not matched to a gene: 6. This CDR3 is CASSTGGESYEQYF. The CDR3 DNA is TGCGCCAGCAGTACGGGGGGTGAGTCCTACGAGCAGTACTTC.

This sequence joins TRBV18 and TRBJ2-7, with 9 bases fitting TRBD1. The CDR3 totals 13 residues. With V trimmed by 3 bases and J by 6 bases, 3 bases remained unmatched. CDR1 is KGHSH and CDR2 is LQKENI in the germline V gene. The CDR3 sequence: CASSPGQGREQYF. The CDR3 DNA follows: TGTGCCAGCTCACCGGGACAGGGCCGCGAGCAGTACTTC. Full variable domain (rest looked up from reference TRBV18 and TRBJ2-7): NAGVMQNPRHLVRRRGQEARLRCSPMKGHSHVYWYRQLPEEGLKFMVYLQKENIIDESGMPKERFSAEFPKEGPSILRIQQVVRGDSAAYFCASSPGQGREQYFGPGTRLTVT.

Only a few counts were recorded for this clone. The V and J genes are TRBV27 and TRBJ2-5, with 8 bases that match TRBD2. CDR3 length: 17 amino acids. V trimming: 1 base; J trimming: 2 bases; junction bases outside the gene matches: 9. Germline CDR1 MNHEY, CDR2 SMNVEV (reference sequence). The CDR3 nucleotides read TGTGCCAGCAGTTTATTTTGGCGGGGGGCCGTGCAAGAGACCCAGTACTTC. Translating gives CASSLFWRGAVQETQYF.

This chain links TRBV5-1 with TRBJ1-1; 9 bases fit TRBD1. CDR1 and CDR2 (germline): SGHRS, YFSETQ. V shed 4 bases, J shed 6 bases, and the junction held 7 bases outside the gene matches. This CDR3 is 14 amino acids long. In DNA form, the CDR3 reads TGCGCCAGCAGCGGGACAGGGATCGGGGCTGAAGCTTTCTTT. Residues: CASSGTGIGAEAFF.

DNA of the CDR3: TGTGCCTGGAGTGCTGGGACCGGGACTAGCTCCTACAATGAGCAGTTCTTC. As protein: CAWSAGTGTSSYNEQFF. The chain has TRBV30 and TRBJ2-1, with 8 bases matching TRBD2. CDR1 and CDR2 from the germline V gene are GTSNPN and SVGIG (reference sequence). V shed 1 base, J shed 0 bases, and the junction held 8 bases outside the gene matches. The CDR3 consists of 17 residues.

CDR3 amino acids: CASSLESGGYYEQFF. DNA for the CDR3: TGCGCCAGCAGCTTGGAAAGCGGGGGGTACTATGAGCAGTTCTTC. The V call is TRBV5-1, the J call TRBJ2-1; 9 bases are a match to TRBD2. Germline CDR1 and CDR2: SGHRS and YFSETQ. Trimming cost V 0 bases and J 8 bases; bases outside gene matches: 6. The CDR3 totals 15 residues.

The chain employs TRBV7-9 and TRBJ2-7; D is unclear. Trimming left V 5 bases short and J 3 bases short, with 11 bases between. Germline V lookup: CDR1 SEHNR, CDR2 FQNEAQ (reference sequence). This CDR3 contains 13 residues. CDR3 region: CASSPMRSYEQYF. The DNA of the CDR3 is TGTGCCAGCAGCCCTATGCGGAGCTACGAGCAGTACTTC.

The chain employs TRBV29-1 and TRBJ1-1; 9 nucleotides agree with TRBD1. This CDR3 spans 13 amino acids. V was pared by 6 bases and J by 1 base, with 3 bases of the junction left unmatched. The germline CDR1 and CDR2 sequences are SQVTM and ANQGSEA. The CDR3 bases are TGCAGCGTCAAACAGGGGGCGAACACTGAAGCTTTCTTT. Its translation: CSVKQGANTEAFF.

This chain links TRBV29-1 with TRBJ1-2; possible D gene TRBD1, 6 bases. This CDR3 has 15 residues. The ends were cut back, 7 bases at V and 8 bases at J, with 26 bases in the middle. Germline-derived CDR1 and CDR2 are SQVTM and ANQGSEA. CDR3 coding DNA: TGCAGCGCCGCGGACAGATACCCGCGCGAAGGGGGCTACACCTTC. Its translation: CSAADRYPREGGYTF. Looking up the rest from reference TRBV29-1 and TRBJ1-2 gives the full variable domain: SAVISQKPSRDICQRGTSLTIQCQVDSQVTMMFWYRQQPGQSLTLIATANQGSEATYESGFVIDKFPISRPNLTFSTLTVSNMSPEDSSIYLCSAADRYPREGGYTFGSGTRLTVV.

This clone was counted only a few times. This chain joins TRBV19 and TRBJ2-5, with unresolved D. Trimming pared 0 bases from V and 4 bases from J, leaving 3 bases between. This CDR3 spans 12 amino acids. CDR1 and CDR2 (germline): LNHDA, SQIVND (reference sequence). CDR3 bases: TGTGCCAGTAGTATAGAGGGAGAGACCCAGTACTTC. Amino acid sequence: CASSIEGETQYF.

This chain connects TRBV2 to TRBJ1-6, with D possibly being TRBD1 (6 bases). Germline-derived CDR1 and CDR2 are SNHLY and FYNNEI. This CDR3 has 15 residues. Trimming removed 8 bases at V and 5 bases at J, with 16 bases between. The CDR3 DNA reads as TGTGCCAGCCGAGGGGCCCAGGGGAATAATTCACCCCTCCACTTT. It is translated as CASRGAQGNNSPLHF. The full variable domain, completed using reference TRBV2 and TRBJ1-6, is EPEVTQTPSHQVTQMGQEVILRCVPISNHLYFYWYRQILGQKVEFLVSFYNNEISEKSEIFDDQFSVERPDGSNFTLKIRSTKLEDSAMYFCASRGAQGNNSPLHFGNGTRLTVT.

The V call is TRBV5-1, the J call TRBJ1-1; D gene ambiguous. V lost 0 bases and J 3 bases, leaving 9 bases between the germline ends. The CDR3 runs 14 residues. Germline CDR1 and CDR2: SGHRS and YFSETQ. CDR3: CASSLEELYTEAFF. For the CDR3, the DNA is TGCGCCAGCAGCTTGGAGGAACTGTACACTGAAGCTTTCTTT.

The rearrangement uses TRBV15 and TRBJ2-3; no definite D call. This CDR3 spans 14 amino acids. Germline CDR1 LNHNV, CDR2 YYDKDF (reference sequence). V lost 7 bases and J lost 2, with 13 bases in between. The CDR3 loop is CATKSALDTDTQYF. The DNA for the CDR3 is TGTGCCACCAAAAGCGCCCTTGACACAGATACGCAGTATTTT. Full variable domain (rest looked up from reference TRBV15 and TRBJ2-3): DAMVIQNPRYQVTQFGKPVTLSCSQTLNHNVMYWYQQKSSQAPKLLFHYYDKDFNNEADTPDNFQSRRPNTSFCFLDIRSPGLGDTAMYLCATKSALDTDTQYFGPGTRLTVL.